The sequence of this TCR beta chain was determined in a study of tumor and adjacent non-tumor tissue in lung cancer. About the research overall: Patients were aged roughly 31 to 76, 10 men and roughly five women, stage I to III. Findings and caveats of the study: In normal lung, the top 100 clones were significantly more dominant than in tumor. TCR diversity was significantly greater in tumor than normal lung tissue. Tumor TCR diversity, when higher, was linked to shorter survival.

The CDR3 is 13 residues long, counting both termini. CDR1 MNHEY and CDR2 SVGEGT come from the germline V gene. Comment on this clonotype: Its antigen is unknown. The final CDR3 position lacks the conserved phenylalanine or tryptophan, pointing to a likely read error. The DNA is omitted, as the CDR3 cannot be located on it reliably, and the CDR3 follows TCRdb's listing.

TCRbeta libraries were built with three rounds of nested PCR, modified from ARM-PCR. Via MiXCR, TCRdb re-called the multiplex PCR reads, giving one row per CDR3 protein. The data contain roughly 90,000 distinct CDR3 sequences, around three quarters of them singletons. The template was RNA from unsorted bulk tissue. Distant lung tissue was collected more than 3 cm away from the tumor edge. The sequence was obtained from a woman aged 45-60 years with non-small cell lung cancer. The chain couples TRBV6-2 or TRBV6-3 to TRBJ2-1. The material sequenced was distant non-tumor lung tissue. This CDR3 reads CASSYSIRNEQFI.